This TCR beta chain is drawn from a study of CD8 T cells in ankylosing spondylitis. This clonotype appeared a few times. Its antigen is still unknown. Making the TCR beta libraries involved quantitative 5'-RACE with molecular barcodes. TCRdb processed the 5' RACE reads anew with MiXCR; each CDR3 protein has one entry. Counted here are under 120,000 distinct CDR3 sequences, about 25% occurring once; the ten biggest clones make up 9% to 15%. Study observations and caveats: Earlier work had already found some motif variants in reactive arthritis synovial fluid and blood. One TCR beta motif, made up of seven to nine highly homologous variants, appeared characteristic of ankylosing spondylitis blood.

V gave up 5 bases and J gave up 3 bases; unmatched junction bases: 7. Germline V gives CDR1 SGHTA, CDR2 FQGNSA. The CDR3 consists of 14 residues. This TCR came from a male donor with ankylosing spondylitis. This chain uses TRBV7-2 with TRBJ2-7, with 7 bases fitting TRBD1. The sequenced sample was synovial fluid, either unsorted or a sorted T cell fraction (not recorded which). The CDR3 nucleotides are TGTGCCAGCAGCCGCTGGGACAGCAGCTACGAGCAGTACTTC. This sequence encodes CASSRWDSSYEQYF.